This T cell receptor (beta chain) emerged from a study of cytomegalovirus exposure and HLA in healthy donors. About the research overall: Earlier results showed 90 million to 120 million unique TCR beta sequences derived from approximately 170 million T cells. Study-wide findings and caveats: Association with HLA alleles at 0.05 false discovery rate was found for 16,951 TCR beta sequences in a later analysis. Presence/absence analyses assumed roughly uniform sequencing depth across donors.

This clone occurred once. Its antigen remains unknown. Researchers ran the PCR with 60 Vbeta and 13 Jbeta primers. Using immunoSEQ multiplex PCR, the repertoire was profiled, and TCRdb retains in-frame clones only, with some absent. Of about 110,000 clones in the sample, around 73% were seen once. This CDR3 region has 13 residues. V lost 6 bases and J 5 bases, leaving 13 bases between the germline ends. Germline-derived CDR1 and CDR2 are KGHSH and LQKENI. The TCR originated in a man aged 40-49 years in good health and CMV-seronegative. The sample consisted of PBMCs. V is TRBV18 and J is TRBJ1-2; no firm D call. The CDR3 spells CASSPLAAYGYTF. The CDR3 nucleotides are TGTGCCAGCTCCCCCCTGGCCGCTTATGGCTACACCTTC.